These T cell receptor beta chains were read from a single sample in a study of T cell responses to AZD1222 COVID-19 vaccine. The repertoire was sequenced with immunoSEQ multiplex PCR; TCRdb's copy has only in-frame clones and lacks some. The data hold around 84,000 clones, with more than 80% observed a single time. This specimen was peripheral blood, taken on day 0 of AZD1222 vaccination. The receptors here all came from an adult in good health. The CDR3 runs from the conserved cysteine through the conserved F or W. A D gene is named only where the DNA matches it firmly.

>14|TRBJ2-1|TRBV14|-
TGTGCCAGCAGCCGTCCCCAGGGCCTACCCCAGCAGTTCTTC
CASSRPQGLPQQFF
>16|TRBJ1-2|TRBV19|TRBD1
TGTGCCAGTACGTCACTGGGGGACAGGACGAACTATGGCTACACCTTC
CASTSLGDRTNYGYTF
>11|TRBJ2-3|TRBV6-1|-
TGTGCCAGCAGTGAGATAAATACGCAGTATTTT
CASSEINTQYF
>14|TRBJ2-2|TRBV28|TRBD1
TGTGCCAGCAGTTCACAGGGGGCTGGCGGGGAGCTGTTTTTT
CASSSQGAGGELFF
>16|TRBJ1-1|TRBV27|-
TGTGCCAGCAGTCGAGGGAGTCCCCGTATGAACACTGAAGCTTTCTTT
CASSRGSPRMNTEAFF
>13|TRBJ2-1|TRBV19|-
TGTGCCAGTATGGAGGTCTCCTACAATGAGCAGTTCTTC
CASMEVSYNEQFF
>15|TRBJ2-1|TRBV9|-
TGTGCCAGCAGCGTAGGTGAGGGGTTAGGGATCGAGCAGTTCTTC
CASSVGEGLGIEQFF
>14|TRBJ2-2|TRBV19|TRBD2
TGTGCCAGTAGTAGCGGGAGCTTTACCGGGGAGCTGTTTTTT
CASSSGSFTGELFF
>11|TRBJ1-1|TRBV28|TRBD1
TGTGCCAGCCAGGGGGAAACTGAAGCTTTCTTT
CASQGETEAFF
>12|TRBJ2-3|TRBV28|-
TGTGCCAGCCGTCTTGTGGGGAATACGCAGTATTTT
CASRLVGNTQYF
>17|TRBJ2-1|TRBV4-2|TRBD2
TGTGCCAGCAGCCAGACGGGTAGCGGGAGCTCCTACAATGAGCAGTTCTTC
CASSQTGSGSSYNEQFF
>14|TRBJ2-6|TRBV6-2/TRBV6-3|-
TGTGCCAGCAGTTACGACTCTGGGGCCAACGTCCTGACTTTC
CASSYDSGANVLTF
>18|TRBJ2-6|TRBV9|TRBD1
TGTGCCAGCAGCGTACCCCGGGACAGGGTATCTGGGGCCAACGTCCTGACTTTC
CASSVPRDRVSGANVLTF
>13|TRBJ2-3|TRBV7-9|-
TGTGCCAGCAGCAAACCTTTCACAGATACGCAGTATTTT
CASSKPFTDTQYF